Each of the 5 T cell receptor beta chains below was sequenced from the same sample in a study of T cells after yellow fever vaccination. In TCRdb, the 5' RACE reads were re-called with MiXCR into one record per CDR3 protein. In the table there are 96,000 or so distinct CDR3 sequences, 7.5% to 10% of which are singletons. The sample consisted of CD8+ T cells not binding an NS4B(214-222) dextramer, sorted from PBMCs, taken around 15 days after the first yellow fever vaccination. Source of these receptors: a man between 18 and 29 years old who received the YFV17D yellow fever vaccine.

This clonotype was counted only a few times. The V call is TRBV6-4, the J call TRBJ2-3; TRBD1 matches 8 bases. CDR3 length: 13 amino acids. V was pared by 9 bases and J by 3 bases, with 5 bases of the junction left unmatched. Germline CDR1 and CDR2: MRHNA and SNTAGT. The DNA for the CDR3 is TGTGCCAGTAGAGACAGGGGAACAGATACGCAGTATTTT. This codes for CASRDRGTDTQYF.

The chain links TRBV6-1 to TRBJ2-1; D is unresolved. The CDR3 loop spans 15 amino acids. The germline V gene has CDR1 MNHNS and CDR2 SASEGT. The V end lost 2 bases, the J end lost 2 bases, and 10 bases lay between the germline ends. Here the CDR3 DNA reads TGTGCCAGCAGTGAAAAGGGTCCGCCCTACAATGAGCAGTTCTTC. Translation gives CASSEKGPPYNEQFF.

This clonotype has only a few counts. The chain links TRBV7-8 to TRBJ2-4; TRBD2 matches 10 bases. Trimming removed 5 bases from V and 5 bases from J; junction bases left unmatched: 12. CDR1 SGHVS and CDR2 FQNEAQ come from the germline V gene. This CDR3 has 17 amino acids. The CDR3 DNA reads TGTGCCAGCAGCGCCGTATTAAGCGGGGGGGCAGAAAACATTCAGTACTTC. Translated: CASSAVLSGGAENIQYF.

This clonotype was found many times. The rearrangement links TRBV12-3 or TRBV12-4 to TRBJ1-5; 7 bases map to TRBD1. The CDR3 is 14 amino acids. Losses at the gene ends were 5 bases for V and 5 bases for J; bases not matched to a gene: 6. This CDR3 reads CASSPAGGDQPQHF. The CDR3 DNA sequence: TGTGCCAGCAGTCCGGCAGGGGGGGATCAGCCCCAGCATTTT.

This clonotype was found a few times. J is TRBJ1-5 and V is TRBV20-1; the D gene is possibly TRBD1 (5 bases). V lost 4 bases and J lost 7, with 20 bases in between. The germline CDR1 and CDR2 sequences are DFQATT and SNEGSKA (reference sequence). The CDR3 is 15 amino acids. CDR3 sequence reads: CSAITQGLGVQPQHF. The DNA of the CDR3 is TGCAGTGCTATAACGCAGGGCCTAGGTGTGCAGCCCCAGCATTTT.